Following are 5 T cell receptor beta chains from one sample sequenced in a study of T cell repertoires in cytomegalovirus infection. TCRdb reprocessed the reads via MiXCR and lists one record per CDR3 protein. The sample has 400,000 to 550,000 distinct CDR3 sequences, approximately 11% seen once; the top ten hold roughly a tenth. The sample was PBMCs. The receptor source for this set is a human donor in good health (CMV status not recorded). Some clones in this sample may be carry-over from other donors' samples.

Many counts were recorded for this clonotype. The rearrangement links TRBV19 to TRBJ2-1; no firm D call. V was clipped by 5 bases and J by 3 bases, with 11 bases between them. CDR3 length: 14 amino acids. Germline CDR1 reads LNHDA; CDR2 reads SQIVND (reference sequence). DNA of the CDR3: TGTGCCAGTAGTCAACAACACGGCTACAATGAGCAGTTCTTC. As protein: CASSQQHGYNEQFF.

In this sample, this clonotype turned up many times. The V gene is TRBV19, the J gene TRBJ2-3, with 7 bases aligning to TRBD1. The CDR3 covers 16 residues. V dropped 3 bases and J dropped 1; count of bases not matched to a gene: 7. CDR1 is LNHDA, CDR2 SQIVND, per germline (reference sequence). DNA of the CDR3: TGTGCCAGTAGTATGGGGTACCAGGGGGGCACAGATACGCAGTATTTT. It translates to CASSMGYQGGTDTQYF.

Many counts were recorded for this clonotype. CDR3 in amino acids: CASSQPWTFNQPQHF. CDR3 coding DNA: TGCGCCAGCAGTCAACCCTGGACCTTCAATCAGCCCCAGCATTTT. This chain joins TRBV23-1 and TRBJ1-5; D not resolved. TRBV23-1 is annotated as an ORF whose role is uncertain. CDR3 length: 15 amino acids. Deletions cut 2 bases from V and 3 bases from J, with 11 bases between.

This clonotype was seen ten or more times. The chain uses TRBV5-1 and TRBJ2-5; TRBD2 matches 10 bases. The CDR3 covers 15 residues. The germline V gene has CDR1 SGHRS and CDR2 YFSETQ. V lost 1 base to trimming and J lost 4 bases; unmatched junction nucleotides: 4. The CDR3 sequence: CASSLQLAGTETQYF. The CDR3 bases are TGCGCCAGCAGCTTGCAACTAGCGGGAACAGAGACCCAGTACTTC.

This chain connects TRBV20-1 to TRBJ1-2, with D perhaps matching TRBD1 (6 bases). The germline V gene has CDR1 DFQATT and CDR2 SNEGSKA (reference sequence). V was shortened by 1 base and J by 5 bases, with 17 bases between the two germline ends. This CDR3 is 15 amino acids long. CDR3 region: CSARVQGRGGYGYTF. The CDR3 bases are TGCAGTGCTAGAGTCCAGGGCAGGGGCGGATATGGCTACACCTTC.